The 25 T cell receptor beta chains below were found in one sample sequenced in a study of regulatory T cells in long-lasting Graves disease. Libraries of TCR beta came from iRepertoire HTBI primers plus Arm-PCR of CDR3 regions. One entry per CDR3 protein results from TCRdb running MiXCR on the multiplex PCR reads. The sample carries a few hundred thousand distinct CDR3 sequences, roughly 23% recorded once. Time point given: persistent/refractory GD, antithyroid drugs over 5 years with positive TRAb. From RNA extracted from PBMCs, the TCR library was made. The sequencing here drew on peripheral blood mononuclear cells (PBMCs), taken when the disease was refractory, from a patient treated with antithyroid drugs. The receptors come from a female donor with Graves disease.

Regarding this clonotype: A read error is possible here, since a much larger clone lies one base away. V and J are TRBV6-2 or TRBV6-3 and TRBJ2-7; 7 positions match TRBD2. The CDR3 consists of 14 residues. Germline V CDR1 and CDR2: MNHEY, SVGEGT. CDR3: CTSNPAGSSYEQYF. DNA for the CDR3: TGTACCAGCAATCCAGCGGGAAGCTCCTACGAGCAGTACTTC.

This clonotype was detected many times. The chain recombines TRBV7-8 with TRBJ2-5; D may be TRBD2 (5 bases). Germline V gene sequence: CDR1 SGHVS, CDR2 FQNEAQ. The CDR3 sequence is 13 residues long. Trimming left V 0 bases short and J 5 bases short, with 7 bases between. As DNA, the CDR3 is TGTGCCAGCAGCTTAGCGGAGGCGGAGACCCAGTACTTC. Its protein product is CASSLAEAETQYF.

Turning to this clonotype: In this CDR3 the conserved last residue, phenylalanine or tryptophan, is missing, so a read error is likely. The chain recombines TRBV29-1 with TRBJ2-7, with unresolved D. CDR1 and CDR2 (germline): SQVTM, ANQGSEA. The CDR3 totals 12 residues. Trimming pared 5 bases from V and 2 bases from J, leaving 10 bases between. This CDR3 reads CSVTAVTYEQYL. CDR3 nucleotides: TGCAGCGTTACCGCGGTTACCTACGAGCAGTACCTC.

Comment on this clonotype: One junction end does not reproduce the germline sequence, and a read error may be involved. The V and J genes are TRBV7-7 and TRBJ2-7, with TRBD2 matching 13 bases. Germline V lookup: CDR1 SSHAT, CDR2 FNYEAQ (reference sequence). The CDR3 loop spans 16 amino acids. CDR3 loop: CASSPSLAGGPHEQYF. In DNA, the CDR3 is TGTGCTAGCAGCCCATCACTAGCGGGAGGGCCCCACGAGCAGTACTTC.

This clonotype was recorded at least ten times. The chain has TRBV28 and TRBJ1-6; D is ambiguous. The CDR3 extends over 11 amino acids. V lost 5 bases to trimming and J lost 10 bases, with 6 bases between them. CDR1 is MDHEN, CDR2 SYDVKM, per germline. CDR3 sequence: CASSGRSPLHF. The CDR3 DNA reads TGTGCCAGCAGTGGGAGGTCACCCCTCCACTTT.

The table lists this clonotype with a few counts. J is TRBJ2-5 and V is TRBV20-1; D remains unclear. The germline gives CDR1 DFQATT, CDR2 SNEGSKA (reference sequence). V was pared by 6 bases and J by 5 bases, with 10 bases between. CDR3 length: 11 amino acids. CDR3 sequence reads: CSANRGETQYF. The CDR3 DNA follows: TGCAGTGCAAATAGAGGCGAGACCCAGTACTTC.

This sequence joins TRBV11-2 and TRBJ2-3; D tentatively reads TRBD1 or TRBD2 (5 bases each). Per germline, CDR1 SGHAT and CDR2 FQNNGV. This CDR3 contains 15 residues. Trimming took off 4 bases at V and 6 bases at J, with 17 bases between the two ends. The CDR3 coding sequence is TGTGCCAGCAGCTCCATGAGAGGGACCCCCGATACGCAGTATTTT. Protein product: CASSSMRGTPDTQYF.

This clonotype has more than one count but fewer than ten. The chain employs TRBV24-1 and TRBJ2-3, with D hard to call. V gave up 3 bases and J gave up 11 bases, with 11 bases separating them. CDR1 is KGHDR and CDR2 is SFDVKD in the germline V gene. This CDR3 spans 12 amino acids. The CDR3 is CATSDPSRQQYF. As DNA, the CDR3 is TGTGCCACCAGTGATCCTAGTAGGCAGCAGTATTTT.

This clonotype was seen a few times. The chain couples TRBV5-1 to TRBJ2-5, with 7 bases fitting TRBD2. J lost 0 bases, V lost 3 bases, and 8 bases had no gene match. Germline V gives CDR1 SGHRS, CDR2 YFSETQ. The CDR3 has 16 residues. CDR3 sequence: CASSSAGEPNQETQYF. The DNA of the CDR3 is TGCGCCAGCAGCTCCGCGGGAGAACCCAACCAAGAGACCCAGTACTTC.

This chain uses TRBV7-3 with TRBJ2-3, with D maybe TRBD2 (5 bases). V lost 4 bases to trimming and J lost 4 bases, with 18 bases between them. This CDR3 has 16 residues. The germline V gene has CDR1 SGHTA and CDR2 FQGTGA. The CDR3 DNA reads TGTGCCAGCAGCTACCGCGGGCGTGGGAATTCAGATACGCAGTATTTT. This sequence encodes CASSYRGRGNSDTQYF.

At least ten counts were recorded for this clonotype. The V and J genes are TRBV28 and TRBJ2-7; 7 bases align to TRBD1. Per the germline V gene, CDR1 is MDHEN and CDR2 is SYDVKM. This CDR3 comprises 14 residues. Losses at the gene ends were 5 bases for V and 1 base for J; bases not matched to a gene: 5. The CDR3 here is CASSVTGQSYEQYF. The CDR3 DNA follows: TGTGCCAGCAGTGTAACGGGACAGTCCTACGAGCAGTACTTC.

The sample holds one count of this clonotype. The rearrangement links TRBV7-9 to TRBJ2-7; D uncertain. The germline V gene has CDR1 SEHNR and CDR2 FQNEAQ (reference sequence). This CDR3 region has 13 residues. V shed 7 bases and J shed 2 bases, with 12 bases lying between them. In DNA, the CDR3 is TGTGCCAGCAACTTGAGCACCCCCTACGAGCAGTACTTC. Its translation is CASNLSTPYEQYF.

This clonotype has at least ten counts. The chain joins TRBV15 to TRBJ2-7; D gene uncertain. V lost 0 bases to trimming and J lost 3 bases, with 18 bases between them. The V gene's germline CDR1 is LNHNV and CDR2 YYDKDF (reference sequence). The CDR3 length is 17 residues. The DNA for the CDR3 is TGTGCCACCAGCAGAGATGGCCAAGGGTGGCAGGACTACGAGCAGTACTTC. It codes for CATSRDGQGWQDYEQYF. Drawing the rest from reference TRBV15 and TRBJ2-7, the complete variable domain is DAMVIQNPRYQVTQFGKPVTLSCSQTLNHNVMYWYQQKSSQAPKLLFHYYDKDFNNEADTPDNFQSRRPNTSFCFLDIRSPGLGDTAMYLCATSRDGQGWQDYEQYFGPGTRLTVT.

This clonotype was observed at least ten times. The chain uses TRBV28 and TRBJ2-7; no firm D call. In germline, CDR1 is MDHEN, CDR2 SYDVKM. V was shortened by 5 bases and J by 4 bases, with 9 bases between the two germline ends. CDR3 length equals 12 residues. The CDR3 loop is CASSLDAYEQYF. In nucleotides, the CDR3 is TGTGCCAGCAGTCTAGATGCGTACGAGCAGTACTTC.

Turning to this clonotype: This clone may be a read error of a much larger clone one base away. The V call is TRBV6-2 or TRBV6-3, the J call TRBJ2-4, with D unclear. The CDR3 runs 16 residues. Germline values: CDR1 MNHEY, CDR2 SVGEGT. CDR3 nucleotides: TGTGTCAGCAGCCACCCCACCGAGATAGCCAAAAACATTCAGTACTTC. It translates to CVSSHPTEIAKNIQYF.

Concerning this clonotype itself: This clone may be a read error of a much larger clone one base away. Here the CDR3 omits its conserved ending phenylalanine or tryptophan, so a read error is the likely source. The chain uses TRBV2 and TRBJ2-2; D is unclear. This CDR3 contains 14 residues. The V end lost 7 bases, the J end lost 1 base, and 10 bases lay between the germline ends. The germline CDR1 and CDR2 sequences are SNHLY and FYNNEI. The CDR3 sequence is CASKGEMNTGELFS. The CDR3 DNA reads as TGTGCCAGCAAGGGCGAGATGAACACCGGGGAGCTGTTTTCT.

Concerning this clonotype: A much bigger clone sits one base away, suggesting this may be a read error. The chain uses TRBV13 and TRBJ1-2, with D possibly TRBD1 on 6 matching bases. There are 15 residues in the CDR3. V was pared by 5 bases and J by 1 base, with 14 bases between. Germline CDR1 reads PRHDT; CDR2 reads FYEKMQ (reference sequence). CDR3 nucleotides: TGTGCCAGCAGCAGAGGGGACACCAATAACTATGGCTACACCTTC. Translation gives CASSRGDTNNYGYTF.

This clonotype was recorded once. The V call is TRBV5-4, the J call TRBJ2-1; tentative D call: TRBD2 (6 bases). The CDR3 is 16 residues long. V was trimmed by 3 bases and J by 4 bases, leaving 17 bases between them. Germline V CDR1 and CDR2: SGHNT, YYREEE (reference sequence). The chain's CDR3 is CASSWEGGTRYNEQFF. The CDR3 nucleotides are TGTGCCAGCAGCTGGGAAGGCGGGACGAGGTACAATGAGCAGTTCTTC.

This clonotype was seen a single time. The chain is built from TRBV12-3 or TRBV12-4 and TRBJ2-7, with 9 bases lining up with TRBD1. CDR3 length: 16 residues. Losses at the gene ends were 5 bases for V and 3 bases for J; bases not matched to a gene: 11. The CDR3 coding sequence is TGTGCCAGCAGTCAACTAACGAGGGACAGGGTCTACGAGCAGTACTTC. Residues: CASSQLTRDRVYEQYF.

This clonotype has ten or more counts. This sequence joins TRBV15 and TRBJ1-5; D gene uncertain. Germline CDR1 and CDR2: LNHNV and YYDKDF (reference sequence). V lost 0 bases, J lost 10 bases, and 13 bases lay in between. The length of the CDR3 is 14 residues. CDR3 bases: TGTGCCACCAGCAGAGAGGGAACCCTTCAACCCCAGCATTTT. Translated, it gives CATSREGTLQPQHF.

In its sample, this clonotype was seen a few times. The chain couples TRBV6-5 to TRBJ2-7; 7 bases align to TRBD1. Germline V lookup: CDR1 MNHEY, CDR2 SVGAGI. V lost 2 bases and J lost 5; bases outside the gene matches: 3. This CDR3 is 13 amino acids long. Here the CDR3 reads CASSYRTGHEQYF. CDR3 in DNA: TGTGCCAGCAGTTACCGGACAGGCCACGAGCAGTACTTC.

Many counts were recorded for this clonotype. The CDR3 DNA is TGTGCCAGCATTCCGACAGGACTAGCCAAAAACATTCAGTACTTC. It yields the protein CASIPTGLAKNIQYF. This chain connects TRBV2 to TRBJ2-4; tentatively, D is TRBD1 (6 bases). V dropped 7 bases and J dropped 0 bases, with 13 bases sitting between them. The germline CDR1 and CDR2 sequences are SNHLY and FYNNEI. The CDR3 covers 15 residues.

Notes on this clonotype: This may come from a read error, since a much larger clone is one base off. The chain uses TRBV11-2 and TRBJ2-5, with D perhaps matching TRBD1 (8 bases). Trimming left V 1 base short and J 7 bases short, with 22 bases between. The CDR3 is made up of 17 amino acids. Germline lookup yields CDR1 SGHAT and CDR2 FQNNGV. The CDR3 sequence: CASSLGGAGGGGGTQYF. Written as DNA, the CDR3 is TGTGCCAGCAGCTTAGGAGGTGCAGGGGGCGGGGGAGGGACCCAGTACTTC.

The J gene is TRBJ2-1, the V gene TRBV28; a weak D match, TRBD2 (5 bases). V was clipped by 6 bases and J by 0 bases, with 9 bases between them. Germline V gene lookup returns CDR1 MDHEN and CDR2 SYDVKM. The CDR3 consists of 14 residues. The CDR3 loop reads CASRLEGSYNEQFF. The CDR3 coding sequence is TGTGCCAGCAGACTTGAGGGCTCCTACAATGAGCAGTTCTTC.

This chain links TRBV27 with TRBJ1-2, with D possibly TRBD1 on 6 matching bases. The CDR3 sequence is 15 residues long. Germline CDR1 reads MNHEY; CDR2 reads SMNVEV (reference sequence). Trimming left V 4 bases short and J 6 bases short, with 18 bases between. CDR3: CASSSHTGTRNGYTF. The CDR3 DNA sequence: TGTGCCAGCAGTTCCCACACCGGGACAAGGAATGGCTACACCTTC.